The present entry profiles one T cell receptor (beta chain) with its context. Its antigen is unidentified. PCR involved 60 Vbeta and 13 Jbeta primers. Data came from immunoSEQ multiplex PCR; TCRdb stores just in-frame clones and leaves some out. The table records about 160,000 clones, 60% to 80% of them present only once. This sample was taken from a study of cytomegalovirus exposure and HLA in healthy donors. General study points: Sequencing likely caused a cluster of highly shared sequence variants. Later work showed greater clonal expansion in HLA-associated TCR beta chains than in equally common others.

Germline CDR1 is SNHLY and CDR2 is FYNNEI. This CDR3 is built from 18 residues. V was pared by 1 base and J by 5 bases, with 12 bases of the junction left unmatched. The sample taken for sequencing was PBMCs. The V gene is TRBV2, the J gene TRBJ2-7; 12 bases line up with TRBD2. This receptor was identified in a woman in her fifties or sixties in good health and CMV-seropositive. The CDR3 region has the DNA TGTGCCAGCAGTGAAGGTCGACTAGCGGGGGCCTTTGGGGACGAGCAGTACTTC. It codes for CASSEGRLAGAFGDEQYF.